Sequencing of this T cell receptor beta chain was carried out in a study of CD8 T cells in ankylosing spondylitis. General study points: Several of the motif variants were reported before in synovial fluid and blood from reactive arthritis. Among TCR beta sequences, a motif of eight or nine highly homologous variants appeared characteristic of ankylosing spondylitis blood. Significantly higher representation of disease-linked clones was reported for matched ankylosing spondylitis synovial fluid.

This clonotype was detected only a few times. Its specificity is unknown. Quantitative barcoded 5'-RACE was used to prepare TCR beta libraries. Using its own MiXCR run on the 5' RACE reads, TCRdb lists one record per CDR3 protein. The sample carries hundreds of thousands of distinct CDR3 sequences, 10% to 15% recorded once. Sequencing was carried out using blood, either unsorted or a sorted T cell fraction (not recorded which). The sequence derives from a male donor with ankylosing spondylitis.

In DNA, the CDR3 is TGTGCCAGCAGTCAAAGGGCAGTCGAAAAGTGGTACTTC. Its protein product is CASSQRAVEKWYF. The rearrangement uses TRBV12-3 or TRBV12-4 and TRBJ2-7; D not certain. Deletions cut 5 bases from V and 12 bases from J, with 20 bases between. The CDR3 runs to 13 residues.